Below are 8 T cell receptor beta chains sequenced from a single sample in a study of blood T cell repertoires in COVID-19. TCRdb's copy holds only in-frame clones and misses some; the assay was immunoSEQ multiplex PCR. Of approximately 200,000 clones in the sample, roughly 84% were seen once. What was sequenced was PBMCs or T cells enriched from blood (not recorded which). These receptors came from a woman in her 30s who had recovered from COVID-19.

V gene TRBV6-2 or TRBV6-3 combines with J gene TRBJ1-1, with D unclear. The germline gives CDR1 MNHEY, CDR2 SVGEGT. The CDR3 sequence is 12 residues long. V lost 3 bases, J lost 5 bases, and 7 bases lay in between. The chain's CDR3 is CASSYTFTEAFF. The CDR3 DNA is TGTGCCAGCAGTTATACTTTTACTGAAGCTTTCTTT.

The CDR3 spells CASSLEGLGTQYF. In DNA, the CDR3 is TGTGCCAGCAGCTTAGAGGGCCTTGGGACCCAGTACTTC. V usage is TRBV11-2 and J usage is TRBJ2-5; D is unclear. The CDR3 has 13 amino acids. Trimming removed 0 bases at V and 7 bases at J, with 9 bases between. Germline V gene data show CDR1 as SGHAT and CDR2 as FQNNGV. Filled out from reference TRBV11-2 and TRBJ2-5, the complete variable domain reads EAGVAQSPRYKIIEKRQSVAFWCNPISGHATLYWYQQILGQGPKLLIQFQNNGVVDDSQLPKDRFSAERLKGVDSTLKIQPAKLEDSAVYLCASSLEGLGTQYFGPGTRLLVL.

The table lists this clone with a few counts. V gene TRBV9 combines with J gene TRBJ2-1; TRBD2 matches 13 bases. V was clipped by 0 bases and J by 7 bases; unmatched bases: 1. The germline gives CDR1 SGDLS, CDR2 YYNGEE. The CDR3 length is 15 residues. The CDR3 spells CASSVEGLAGNEQFF. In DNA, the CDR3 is TGTGCCAGCAGCGTAGAGGGACTAGCGGGGAATGAGCAGTTCTTC.

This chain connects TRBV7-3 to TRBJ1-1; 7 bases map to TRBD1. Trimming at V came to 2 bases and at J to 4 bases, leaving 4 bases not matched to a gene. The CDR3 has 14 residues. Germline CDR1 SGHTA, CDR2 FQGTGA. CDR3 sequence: CASSLGTEGTEAFF. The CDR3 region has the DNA TGTGCCAGCAGCTTAGGGACAGAGGGCACTGAAGCTTTCTTT.

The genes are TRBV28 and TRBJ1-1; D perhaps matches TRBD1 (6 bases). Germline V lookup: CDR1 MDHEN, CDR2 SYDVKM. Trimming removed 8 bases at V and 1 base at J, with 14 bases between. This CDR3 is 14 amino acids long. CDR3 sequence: CASVRAGENTEAFF. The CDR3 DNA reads TGTGCCAGCGTTCGGGCAGGGGAGAACACTGAAGCTTTCTTT.

The CDR3 DNA sequence: TGTGCCAGCAGCCTAAGTAGTGACAGGAATGAAAAACTGTTTTTT. Amino acids: CASSLSSDRNEKLFF. This sequence joins TRBV7-2 and TRBJ1-4; D is perhaps TRBD1 (6 bases). The V end lost 5 bases, the J end lost 5 bases, and 15 bases lay between the germline ends. Germline values: CDR1 SGHTA, CDR2 FQGNSA. The length of the CDR3 is 15 residues.

Here the CDR3 DNA reads TGTGCCAGCAGTGAACTCCTGTTTACAGGAATAAACACTGAAGCTTTCTTT. It translates to CASSELLFTGINTEAFF. The V gene is TRBV6-1, the J gene TRBJ1-1, with D maybe TRBD1 (5 bases). Germline V gene data show CDR1 as MNHNS and CDR2 as SASEGT. Trimming removed 2 bases at V and 2 bases at J, with 18 bases between. This CDR3 has 17 amino acids.

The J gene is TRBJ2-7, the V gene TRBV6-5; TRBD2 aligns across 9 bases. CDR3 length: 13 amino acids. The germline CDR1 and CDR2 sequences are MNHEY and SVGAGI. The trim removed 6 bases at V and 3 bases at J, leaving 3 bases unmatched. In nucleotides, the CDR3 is TGTGCCAGCAGCATTAGCGGGAGCTACGAGCAGTACTTC. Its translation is CASSISGSYEQYF.